This entry lists 12 T cell receptor beta chains sequenced from one sample in a study of glioma-infiltrating T cells. Using RNA template, CDR3s of TCR alpha and beta were amplified with iRepertoire arm-PCR. One entry per CDR3 protein, called by TCRdb with MiXCR from the multiplex PCR reads. The sample holds 300,000 to 400,000 distinct CDR3 sequences, 41% seen once. The source material was glioma tissue, nonneoplastic brain tissue, or PBMCs (not recorded which). All receptors derive from a human donor with low-grade glioma or glioblastoma, undergoing nonglioma brain surgery, or in good health (not recorded which).

This clonotype was seen only a few times. The chain recombines TRBV20-1 with TRBJ2-7; D is tentatively TRBD1 or TRBD2 (6 bases each). The CDR3 loop spans 13 amino acids. V was cut by 6 bases and J by 2 bases, with 14 bases left in between. CDR1 is DFQATT and CDR2 is SNEGSKA in the germline V gene (reference sequence). CDR3 nucleotide sequence: TGCAGTGCCCGGGGGCAGGGCACCTACGAGCAGTACTTC. Its protein product is CSARGQGTYEQYF.

The V call is TRBV15, the J call TRBJ2-7, with 9 bases that match TRBD2. Trimming at V came to 4 bases and at J to 7 bases, leaving 8 bases not matched to a gene. Germline V gives CDR1 LNHNV, CDR2 YYDKDF (reference sequence). The CDR3 spans 14 residues. CDR3 protein: CATSKAGGDNEQYF. CDR3 coding DNA: TGTGCCACCAGCAAAGCGGGAGGCGATAATGAGCAGTACTTC. Supplemented by reference TRBV15 and TRBJ2-7, the full variable domain reads DAMVIQNPRYQVTQFGKPVTLSCSQTLNHNVMYWYQQKSSQAPKLLFHYYDKDFNNEADTPDNFQSRRPNTSFCFLDIRSPGLGDTAMYLCATSKAGGDNEQYFGPGTRLTVT.

This sequence joins TRBV7-9 and TRBJ2-1; TRBD2 agrees at 10 bases. Germline loops: CDR1 SEHNR, CDR2 FQNEAQ (reference sequence). The CDR3 sequence is 18 residues long. Trimming removed 3 bases from V and 8 bases from J; junction bases left unmatched: 16. The CDR3 spells CASSFVRMASGSVDEQFF. Here the CDR3 DNA reads TGTGCCAGCAGCTTTGTAAGGATGGCTAGCGGGAGTGTGGATGAGCAGTTCTTC.

This clonotype was recorded once. Compared with germline, one end of the junction differs, possibly owing to a read error. The genes are TRBV29-1 and TRBJ1-1, with D tentatively TRBD1 (6 bases). Per germline, CDR1 SQVTM and CDR2 ANQGSEA. The CDR3 runs to 15 residues. Written as DNA, the CDR3 is TGCAGCGTTGACAGGGGTTGGGGCATGAACACTAAAGCTTTCTTT. Amino acid sequence: CSVDRGWGMNTKAFF.

The chain has TRBV6-1 and TRBJ1-1; TRBD1 aligns across 9 bases. In germline, CDR1 is MNHNS, CDR2 SASEGT. This CDR3 has 14 amino acids. V shed 4 bases and J 10 bases; nucleotides not matched to a gene: 10. CDR3 amino acids: CASSAASQGAGAFF. The CDR3, as DNA: TGTGCCAGCAGTGCCGCTTCACAGGGGGCAGGAGCTTTCTTT.

The V and J genes are TRBV20-1 and TRBJ2-1; 14 bases are shared with TRBD2. In germline, CDR1 is DFQATT, CDR2 SNEGSKA (reference sequence). The CDR3 runs 18 residues. J gave up 3 bases and V 5 bases, and 12 bases lay outside the gene matches. The DNA for the CDR3 is TGCAGTGCTTCTCGACTAGCGGGAGGGAGGGGGATCTACAATGAGCAGTTCTTC. The encoded protein is CSASRLAGGRGIYNEQFF.

As to this clonotype: This may arise from a read error, as a much more abundant clone is one base away. J is TRBJ2-3 and V is TRBV7-2, with 11 bases that match TRBD2. V lost 5 bases, J lost 2 bases, and 6 bases stayed unmatched. Looked up from germline, CDR1 is SGHTA and CDR2 is FQGNSA. The CDR3 has 16 amino acids. The CDR3 bases are TGTACCAGCAGCCTCTGGGGACTAGCGGACACAGATACGCAGTATTTT. It specifies CTSSLWGLADTDTQYF.

In the case of this clonotype: Sequence at one end of the junction differs from germline and may be a read error. This sequence joins TRBV27 and TRBJ2-3; D gene uncertain. Looked up from germline, CDR1 is MNHEY and CDR2 is SMNVEV (reference sequence). CDR3 length equals 16 residues. The CDR3: CASSFFSGSRADTRYF. CDR3 DNA: TGTGCCAGCAGTTTCTTCTCCGGAAGTAGGGCGGATACGCGGTATTTT.

This clonotype was seen more than once but under ten times. The rearrangement links TRBV18 to TRBJ2-7; 7 bases are a match to TRBD1. This CDR3 is built from 15 residues. J lost 2 bases, V lost 3 bases, and 7 bases had no gene match. From germline, CDR1 is KGHSH and CDR2 LQKENI. CDR3 sequence reads: CASSPYRDSTYEQYF. The CDR3 coding sequence is TGTGCCAGCTCACCTTACCGGGACAGTACCTACGAGCAGTACTTC.

The V gene is TRBV20-1, the J gene TRBJ2-5; 12 bases fit TRBD1. The CDR3 extends over 17 amino acids. The V gene's germline CDR1 is DFQATT and CDR2 SNEGSKA (reference sequence). V lost 0 bases, J lost 2 bases, and 7 bases stayed unmatched. In DNA, the CDR3 is TGCAGTGCTAGAGATCTGGGACAGGGGGCTTCACAAGAGACCCAGTACTTC. It specifies CSARDLGQGASQETQYF.

The table lists this clonotype with a few counts. V gene TRBV6-8 combines with J gene TRBJ1-5; D is ambiguous. CDR1 MNHGY and CDR2 SAAAGT come from the germline V gene. Trimming removed 2 bases at V and 3 bases at J, with 29 bases between. The CDR3 contains 21 residues. The CDR3 DNA reads TGTGCCAGCAGTTACCCTAAAACACGATCGGCCGGGCAGACAAACAATCAGCCCCAGCATTTT. Translating it yields CASSYPKTRSAGQTNNQPQHF.

The sample holds a few counts of this clonotype. The rearrangement uses TRBV7-9 and TRBJ1-2, with D unclear. This CDR3 is built from 15 residues. Trimming removed 7 bases at V and 5 bases at J, with 20 bases between. Germline CDR1 is SEHNR and CDR2 is FQNEAQ (reference sequence). The CDR3 sequence: CASTNIKENYYGYTF. CDR3 bases: TGTGCCAGCACCAATATTAAAGAGAACTATTATGGCTACACCTTC.